This T cell receptor (beta chain) stems from a study of tumor-infiltrating lymphocytes in oesophageal squamous cell carcinoma. Germline loops: CDR1 SGHVT, CDR2 SQSDAQ. There are 11 residues in the CDR3. Trimming cost V 5 bases and J 6 bases, with 5 bases left between them. TCRdb redid the calling of the PCR reads with MiXCR, one entry per CDR3 protein. The profile covers approximately 20,000 distinct CDR3 sequences, with approximately 40% appearing a single time and roughly 13% taken by the ten largest. The chain carries TRBV7-4 and TRBJ2-1; D call uncertain. Sequencing was performed on normal esophageal tissue next to the tumor. The sequence derives from a male donor with esophageal squamous cell carcinoma. CDR3 residues: CASSHSNEQFF. CDR3 DNA sequence: TGTGCCAGCAGCCATAGCAATGAGCAGTTCTTC.